This T cell receptor beta chain was obtained from a study of CD8 T cells in Susac syndrome. Study-wide results and caveats: By the study's own acknowledgment, its TCR sequencing and HLA analysis included relatively few individuals.

Notes on this clonotype: Its cognate antigen is unknown.

TCR beta sequencing covered blood CD8+ and CD4+ T cells. The multiple sclerosis controls were treatment-naive patients, and their relapsing-remitting disease was stable or active. The CDR3 is 16 amino acids. The germline V and J ends were trimmed by 0 bases and 5 bases, with 16 bases remaining between them. Looked up from germline, CDR1 is MNHEY and CDR2 is SVGAGI. RNA, at about 0.45 to 1 ug, was reverse transcribed with random hexamers. In TCRdb, the immunoSEQ multiplex PCR reads were re-called with MiXCR into one record per CDR3 protein. The sample records about 150,000 distinct CDR3 sequences, approximately 93% being singletons.

V and J are TRBV6-5 and TRBJ1-2; unclear D gene. This sequence originates from a human donor with multiple sclerosis. Material for sequencing was CD4+ T cells from PBMCs. The CDR3 protein is CASSYSIHGDTYGYTF. The CDR3 DNA is TGTGCCAGCAGTTACTCGATCCACGGAGATACTTATGGCTACACCTTC.